This T cell receptor beta chain was identified during a study of blood T cell repertoires in COVID-19. The wider study: Samples taken during acute and convalescent COVID-19 were collected in the United States, Italy and Spain. Sample material is recorded as cDNA or gDNA derived from T cells, B-cell-depleted T cells, or PBMCs.

The germline gives CDR1 MDHEN, CDR2 SYDVKM. Trimming took 6 bases from V and 4 from J; bases not matched to a gene: 8. The CDR3 runs to 15 residues. Original handling: The assay estimated nucleated cells by amplifying reference gene primers. Generated by immunoSEQ multiplex PCR, the TCRdb table keeps only in-frame clones and is missing some. The D gene and trimming were derived from the DNA, and the V and J assignments and clone size from that table. The sample lists about 98,000 clones; roughly 80% were seen once. This clonotype was obtained from a woman older than 75 with acute or convalescent COVID-19. The sample was peripheral blood. The chain combines TRBV28 with TRBJ2-7; TRBD2 matches at 11 bases. As DNA, the CDR3 is TGTGCCAGCAGCTCGATTAGCGGGGGGGATTACGAGCAGTACGTC. Its protein is CASSSISGGDYEQYV.